This entry features one TCR beta chain sequence. The antigen is not known. This record comes from a study of graft-versus-host responses after intestinal transplantation. Across the study: Recipients were given multivisceral, liver-intestinal, or isolated intestinal transplants. Each recipient received anti-thymocyte globulin induction, then tacrolimus and steroids for about three years. General observations from the study: Graft-donor T cell macrochimerism in patients accompanied high graft-versus-host to host-versus-graft clonal ratios in allografts. Ileal or blood samples showed some GvH clones first, and such clones were also found in recipient marrow.

Trimming shortened V by 8 bases and J by 3 bases, and 20 bases separated the two germline ends. This CDR3 is 15 amino acids long. CDR1 MDHEN and CDR2 SYDVKM come from the germline V gene. Some clones are missing from TCRdb's copy, which holds only in-frame ones; the method was immunoSEQ multiplex PCR. Among tens of thousands of clones listed, 91% were seen once. The source was PBMCs, collected around 120 days after intestinal transplantation. The receptor comes from a human patient who received an intestinal transplant, so some T cells may come from the graft donor. This rearrangement joins TRBV28 to TRBJ2-7; a weak D match, TRBD1 (7 bases). The CDR3 reads CASSPGQGGIYEQYF. The CDR3, as DNA: TGTGCCAGCTCCCCCGGGCAGGGGGGAATCTACGAGCAGTACTTC. The full variable domain, its missing parts supplied by reference TRBV28 and TRBJ2-7, is DVKVTQSSRYLVKRTGEKVFLECVQDMDHENMFWYRQDPGLGLRLIYFSYDVKMKEKGDIPEGYSVSREKKERFSLILESASTNQTSMYLCASSPGQGGIYEQYFGPGTRLTVT.